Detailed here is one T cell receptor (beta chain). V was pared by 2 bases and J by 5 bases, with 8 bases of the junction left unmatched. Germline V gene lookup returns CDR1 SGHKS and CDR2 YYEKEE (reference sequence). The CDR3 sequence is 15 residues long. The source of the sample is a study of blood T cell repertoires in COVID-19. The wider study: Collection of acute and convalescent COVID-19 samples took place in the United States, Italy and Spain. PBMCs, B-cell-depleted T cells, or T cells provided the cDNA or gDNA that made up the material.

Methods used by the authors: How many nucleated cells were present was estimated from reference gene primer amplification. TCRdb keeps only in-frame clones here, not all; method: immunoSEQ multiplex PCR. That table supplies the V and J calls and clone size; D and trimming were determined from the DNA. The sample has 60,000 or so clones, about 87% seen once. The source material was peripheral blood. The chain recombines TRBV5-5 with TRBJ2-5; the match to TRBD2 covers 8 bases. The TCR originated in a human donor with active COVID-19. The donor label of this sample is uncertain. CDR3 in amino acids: CASSFSGGPGETQYF. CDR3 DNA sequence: TGTGCCAGCAGCTTCTCGGGGGGGCCGGGGGAGACCCAGTACTTC.